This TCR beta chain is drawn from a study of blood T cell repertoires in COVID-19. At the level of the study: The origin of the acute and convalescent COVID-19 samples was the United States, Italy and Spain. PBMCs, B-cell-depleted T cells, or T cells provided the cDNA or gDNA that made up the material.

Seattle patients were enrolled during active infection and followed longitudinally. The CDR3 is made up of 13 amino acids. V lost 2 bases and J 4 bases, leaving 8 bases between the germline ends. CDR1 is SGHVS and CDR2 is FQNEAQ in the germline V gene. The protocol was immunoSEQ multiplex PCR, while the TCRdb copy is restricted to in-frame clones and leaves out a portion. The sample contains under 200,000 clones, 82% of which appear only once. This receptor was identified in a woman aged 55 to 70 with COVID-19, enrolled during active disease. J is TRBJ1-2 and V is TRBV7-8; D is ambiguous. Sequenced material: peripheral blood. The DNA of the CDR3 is TGTGCCAGCAGCTTAACTAGTTCCTATGGCTACACCTTC. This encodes CASSLTSSYGYTF.